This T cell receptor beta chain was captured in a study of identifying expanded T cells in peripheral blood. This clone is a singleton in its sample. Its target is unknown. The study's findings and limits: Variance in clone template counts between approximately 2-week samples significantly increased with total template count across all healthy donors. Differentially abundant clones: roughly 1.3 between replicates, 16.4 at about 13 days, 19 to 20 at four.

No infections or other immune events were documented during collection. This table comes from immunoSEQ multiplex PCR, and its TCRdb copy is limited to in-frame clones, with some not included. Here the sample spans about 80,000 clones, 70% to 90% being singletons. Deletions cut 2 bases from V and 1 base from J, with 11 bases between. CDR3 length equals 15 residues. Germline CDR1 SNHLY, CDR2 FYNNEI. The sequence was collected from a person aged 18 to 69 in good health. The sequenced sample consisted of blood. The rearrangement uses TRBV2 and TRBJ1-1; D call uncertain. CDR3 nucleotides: TGTGCCAGCAGTGAACCAAGGTCCCGGAACACTGAAGCTTTCTTT. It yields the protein CASSEPRSRNTEAFF.